This T cell receptor beta chain was observed in a study of identical twins. TCRdb passed the 5' RACE reads through MiXCR, listing each CDR3 protein once. The sample contains about 390,000 distinct CDR3 sequences, 7% to 9.5% of which appear only once. General observations from the study: Abundant beta clonotypes from cord blood had fewer insertions, unlike memory repertoires, which showed none.

There are 18 residues in the CDR3. The germline gives CDR1 SGHRS, CDR2 YFSETQ. Trimming cost V 0 bases and J 4 bases, with 19 bases left between them. This clonotype has a count of ten or more. Its cognate antigen is unknown. Everyone who donated was a healthy Caucasian. The sequenced material came from naive T cells sorted from blood. This receptor was identified in a woman aged 45-65 years in good health. This chain joins TRBV5-1 and TRBJ2-2, with TRBD2 as a possible D gene (5 bases). The CDR3 sequence: CASSLAGSSGTSTGELFF. DNA of the CDR3: TGCGCCAGCAGCTTGGCCGGATCAAGCGGAACTAGCACCGGGGAGCTGTTTTTT.